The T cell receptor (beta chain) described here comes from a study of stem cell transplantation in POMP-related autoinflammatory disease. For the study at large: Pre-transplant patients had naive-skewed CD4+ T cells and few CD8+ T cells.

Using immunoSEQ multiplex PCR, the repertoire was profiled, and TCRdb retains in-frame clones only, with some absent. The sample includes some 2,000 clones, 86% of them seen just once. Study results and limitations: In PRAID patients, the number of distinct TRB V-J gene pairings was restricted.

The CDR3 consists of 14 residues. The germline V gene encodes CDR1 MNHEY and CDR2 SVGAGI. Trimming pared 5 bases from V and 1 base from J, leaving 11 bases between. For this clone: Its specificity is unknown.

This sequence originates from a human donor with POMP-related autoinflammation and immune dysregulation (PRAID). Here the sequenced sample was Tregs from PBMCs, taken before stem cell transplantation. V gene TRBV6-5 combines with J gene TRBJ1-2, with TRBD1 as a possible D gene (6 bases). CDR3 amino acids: CASSRTVFNYGYTF. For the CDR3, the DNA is TGTGCCAGCAGTCGGACAGTTTTTAACTATGGCTACACCTTC.